Given below is one TCR beta chain in context. The antigen is not known. The data derive from a study of T cell responses to AZD1222 COVID-19 vaccine. Study in general: Combined were second doses at about 4 or about 12 weeks.

General study results and limits: Vaccination with two AZD1222 doses was followed by a rise in Spike-specific TCR breadth and depth.

Generated by immunoSEQ multiplex PCR, the TCRdb table keeps only in-frame clones and is missing some. The sample yields 95,000 to 100,000 clones, about nine tenths seen once. The V gene end was trimmed by 2 bases and the J gene end by 2 bases; junction bases not matched to a gene: 4. The CDR3 loop spans 15 amino acids. CDR1 MDHEN and CDR2 SYDVKM come from the germline V gene. The material sequenced was peripheral blood, taken on day 0 of AZD1222 vaccination. This rearrangement joins TRBV28 to TRBJ2-5, with 8 bases fitting TRBD2. The clonotype comes from an adult in good health. The CDR3 sequence is CASSLVTSGQETQYF. Written as DNA, the CDR3 is TGTGCCAGCAGTTTAGTTACTAGCGGACAAGAGACCCAGTACTTC.